The clone carrying this T cell receptor (beta chain) was picked up one time. How the authors handled the data: Amplification of reference gene primers was used by the study to estimate nucleated cell counts. Assay: immunoSEQ multiplex PCR; the TCRdb copy retains only in-frame clones and omits some. That table gives V, J and clone size, and the DNA gave D and trimming. The table includes fewer than 350,000 clones, around nine tenths detected once. The CDR3 contains 14 residues. Germline CDR1 reads SGHDT; CDR2 reads YYEEEE. V was shortened by 4 bases and J by 3 bases, with 11 bases between the two germline ends. The data originate from a study of blood T cell repertoires in COVID-19. About the research overall: Italy, Spain and the United States were the sources of the convalescent and acute COVID-19 samples. Sample material is recorded as cDNA or gDNA derived from T cells, B-cell-depleted T cells, or PBMCs.

This clonotype was sampled from a man in his forties or fifties with active or convalescent COVID-19. Sequencing was done on a sample of peripheral blood. The V gene is TRBV5-6, the J gene TRBJ1-5, with D perhaps TRBD1 (5 bases). This CDR3 is CASSPGGYNQPQHF. In nucleotides, the CDR3 is TGTGCCAGCAGCCCCGGGGGATACAATCAGCCCCAGCATTTT.